A selection of T cell receptor beta chains follows, all from one sample in a study of technical replicates of blood from several donors. The assay was immunoSEQ multiplex PCR, and TCRdb's table has in-frame clones only and misses some. Here the sample spans under 85,000 clones, 85% to 95% being singletons. Sample: T cells isolated from PBMCs. These receptors came from a human donor in good health. CDR3s include the opening cysteine and the closing phenylalanine or tryptophan. A D gene is named only where the DNA matches it firmly. Clone size appears in some rows only: once, few, many, or a class for an expanded clone.

size: few; J: TRBJ1-6; D: TRBD1; V: TRBV5-1; CDR3: CASSRTLQGTPLHF; DNA: TGCGCCAGCAGCCGAACCTTACAGGGGACACCCCTCCACTTT
size: once; J: TRBJ2-7; D: NA; V: TRBV28; CDR3: CASSLSAYEQYF; DNA: TGTGCCAGCAGTTTAAGCGCCTACGAGCAGTACTTC
size: NA; J: TRBJ1-1; D: NA; V: TRBV7-2; CDR3: CASSSEVGTEAFF; DNA: TGTGCCAGCAGCTCAGAGGTGGGCACTGAAGCTTTCTTT
size: NA; J: TRBJ2-1; D: NA; V: TRBV19; CDR3: CASSIDRGNEQFF; DNA: TGTGCCAGTAGTATAGATCGGGGGAATGAGCAGTTCTTC
size: NA; J: TRBJ2-1; D: TRBD2; V: TRBV23-1; CDR3: CASSQTGGRLNEQFF; DNA: TGCGCCAGCAGTCAAACGGGGGGGCGACTTAATGAGCAGTTCTTC
size: NA; J: TRBJ1-1; D: NA; V: TRBV7-6; CDR3: CASSPGMNTEAFF; DNA: TGTGCCAGCAGCCCAGGGATGAACACTGAAGCTTTCTTT
size: NA; J: TRBJ2-2; D: NA; V: TRBV12-2; CDR3: CASRSGGAGELFF; DNA: TGTGCAAGTCGATCAGGAGGGGCCGGGGAGCTGTTTTTT
size: NA; J: TRBJ1-4; D: TRBD1; V: TRBV19; CDR3: CASLDRGVEKLFF; DNA: TGTGCCAGCCTGGACAGGGGTGTTGAAAAACTGTTTTTT
size: NA; J: TRBJ1-4; D: NA; V: TRBV28; CDR3: CASSFSGRWNEKLFF; DNA: TGTGCCAGCAGTTTTTCAGGCAGGTGGAATGAAAAACTGTTTTTT
size: NA; J: TRBJ1-1; D: NA; V: TRBV13; CDR3: CASTRENTEAFF; DNA: TGTGCCAGCACTCGGGAGAACACTGAAGCTTTCTTT
size: NA; J: TRBJ1-5; D: NA; V: TRBV28; CDR3: CASSLFQGGSNQPQHF; DNA: TGTGCCAGCAGTTTATTTCAGGGAGGCAGCAATCAGCCCCAGCATTTT
size: NA; J: TRBJ1-4; D: NA; V: TRBV28; CDR3: CASSLGSATNEKLFF; DNA: TGTGCCAGCAGTTTAGGGAGTGCAACTAATGAAAAACTGTTTTTT
size: NA; J: TRBJ1-2; D: TRBD1; V: TRBV6-1; CDR3: CASSEIDRGHGYTF; DNA: TGTGCCAGCAGTGAAATTGACAGGGGACATGGCTACACCTTC
size: NA; J: TRBJ1-4; D: NA; V: TRBV28; CDR3: CASSPGLEKLFF; DNA: TGTGCCAGCAGCCCGGGATTAGAAAAACTGTTTTTT
size: NA; J: TRBJ2-7; D: TRBD1; V: TRBV5-5; CDR3: CASSSKDRAYEQYF; DNA: TGTGCCAGCAGCTCGAAGGACAGGGCGTACGAGCAGTACTTC
size: NA; J: TRBJ1-5; D: NA; V: TRBV27; CDR3: CASSFGAYSNQPQHF; DNA: TGTGCCAGCAGTTTCGGTGCATATAGCAATCAGCCCCAGCATTTT
size: NA; J: TRBJ1-6; D: NA; V: TRBV5-4; CDR3: CASSPSLGARSPLHF; DNA: TGTGCCAGCAGCCCCTCCCTTGGCGCGCGGTCGCCCCTCCACTTT
size: NA; J: TRBJ1-5; D: NA; V: TRBV2; CDR3: CASRRGGAGATQPQHF; DNA: TGTGCCAGTAGGCGGGGGGGGGCTGGGGCGACGCAGCCCCAGCATTTT
size: NA; J: TRBJ1-1; D: NA; V: TRBV7-9; CDR3: CASSAPVAPEAFF; DNA: TGTGCCAGCAGCGCCCCGGTAGCCCCAGAAGCTTTCTTT
size: NA; J: TRBJ1-2; D: NA; V: TRBV14; CDR3: CASSRDTYDGGYTF; DNA: TGTGCCAGCAGCCGGGACACCTACGACGGTGGCTACACCTTC
size: NA; J: TRBJ2-4; D: TRBD1; V: TRBV11-2; CDR3: CASSGPQGAGNIQYF; DNA: TGTGCCAGCAGCGGCCCACAGGGGGCAGGTAACATTCAGTACTTC
size: NA; J: TRBJ2-7; D: NA; V: TRBV21-1; CDR3: CASGTSVETGEQYF; DNA: TGTGCCAGCGGAACTAGCGTGGAGACGGGGGAGCAGTACTTC
size: NA; J: TRBJ1-1; D: NA; V: TRBV30; CDR3: CASLTAYGGTEAFF; DNA: TGTGCCTCCTTGACAGCTTACGGGGGCACTGAAGCTTTCTTT
size: NA; J: TRBJ2-7; D: TRBD2; V: TRBV11-2; CDR3: CASSDGALLAGDSYEQYF; DNA: TGTGCCAGCAGCGACGGGGCGTTACTAGCGGGTGACTCCTACGAGCAGTACTTC
size: NA; J: TRBJ1-2; D: NA; V: TRBV2; CDR3: CASSESSLDSGYTF; DNA: TGTGCCAGCAGTGAAAGTTCTCTGGACAGTGGCTACACCTTC
size: once; J: TRBJ2-3; D: NA; V: TRBV5-4; CDR3: CASSLAVTTGLSQYF; DNA: TGTGCCAGCAGCTTGGCCGTAACGACGGGTTTATCGCAGTATTTT
size: NA; J: TRBJ1-5; D: NA; V: TRBV19; CDR3: CASSSRTVTSNQPQHF; DNA: TGTGCCAGTAGTTCAAGGACAGTTACGAGCAATCAGCCCCAGCATTTT
size: NA; J: TRBJ1-5; D: NA; V: TRBV9; CDR3: CASSVGVGHPNQPQHF; DNA: TGTGCCAGCAGCGTAGGAGTGGGACACCCCAATCAGCCCCAGCATTTT
size: few; J: TRBJ1-4; D: NA; V: TRBV5-4; CDR3: CASSLSGYGEKLFF; DNA: TGTGCCAGCAGCTTGTCCGGGTATGGGGAAAAACTGTTTTTT
size: NA; J: TRBJ2-5; D: NA; V: TRBV11-2; CDR3: CASSLGAGETQYF; DNA: TGTGCCAGCAGTCTAGGGGCAGGGGAGACCCAGTACTTC
size: NA; J: TRBJ2-7; D: NA; V: TRBV4-1; CDR3: CASSRSDRYEQYF; DNA: TGCGCCAGCAGCCGAAGCGACAGGTACGAGCAGTACTTC
size: NA; J: TRBJ1-2; D: NA; V: TRBV6-4; CDR3: CASSDRGGVYGYTF; DNA: TGTGCCAGCAGTGACCGGGGGGGCGTCTATGGCTACACCTTC
size: once; J: TRBJ2-7; D: NA; V: TRBV29-1; CDR3: CSVETGNYEQYF; DNA: TGCAGCGTTGAAACGGGGAACTACGAGCAGTACTTC
size: NA; J: TRBJ2-5; D: TRBD2; V: TRBV29-1; CDR3: CSVEEASGIIEQYF; DNA: TGCAGCGTTGAAGAGGCTAGCGGGATTATTGAGCAGTACTTC
size: once; J: TRBJ2-1; D: TRBD1; V: TRBV4-1; CDR3: CASSQGPGGLEYNEQFF; DNA: TGCGCCAGCAGCCAAGGTCCAGGGGGCTTGGAGTACAATGAGCAGTTCTTC
size: NA; J: TRBJ2-1; D: TRBD1; V: TRBV4-1; CDR3: CASTSGDRAYNEQFF; DNA: TGCGCCAGCACCTCCGGGGACAGGGCCTACAATGAGCAGTTCTTC
size: NA; J: TRBJ1-1; D: TRBD1; V: TRBV7-9; CDR3: CASSLEDRWGEAFF; DNA: TGTGCCAGCAGCTTAGAGGACAGGTGGGGTGAAGCTTTCTTT
size: NA; J: TRBJ2-3; D: NA; V: TRBV6-5; CDR3: CASRITRGTDTQYF; DNA: TGTGCCAGCAGGATCACTAGGGGCACAGATACGCAGTATTTT
size: NA; J: TRBJ1-2; D: TRBD1; V: TRBV6-5; CDR3: CASRSPTGAYGYTF; DNA: TGTGCCAGCAGATCACCGACAGGGGCCTATGGCTACACCTTC